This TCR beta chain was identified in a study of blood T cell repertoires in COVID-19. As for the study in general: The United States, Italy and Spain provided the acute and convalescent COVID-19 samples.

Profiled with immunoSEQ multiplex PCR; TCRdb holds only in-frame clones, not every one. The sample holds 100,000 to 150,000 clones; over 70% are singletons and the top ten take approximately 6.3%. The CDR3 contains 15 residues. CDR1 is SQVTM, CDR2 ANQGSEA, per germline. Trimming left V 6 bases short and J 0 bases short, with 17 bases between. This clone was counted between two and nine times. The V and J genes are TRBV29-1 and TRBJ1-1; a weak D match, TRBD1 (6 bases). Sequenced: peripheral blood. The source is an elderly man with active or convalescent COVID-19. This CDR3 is CSVDPKDSLNTEAFF. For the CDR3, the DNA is TGCAGCGTCGACCCTAAGGACAGTTTGAACACTGAAGCTTTCTTT. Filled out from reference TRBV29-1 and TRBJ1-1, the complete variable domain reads SAVISQKPSRDICQRGTSLTIQCQVDSQVTMMFWYRQQPGQSLTLIATANQGSEATYESGFVIDKFPISRPNLTFSTLTVSNMSPEDSSIYLCSVDPKDSLNTEAFFGQGTRLTVV.